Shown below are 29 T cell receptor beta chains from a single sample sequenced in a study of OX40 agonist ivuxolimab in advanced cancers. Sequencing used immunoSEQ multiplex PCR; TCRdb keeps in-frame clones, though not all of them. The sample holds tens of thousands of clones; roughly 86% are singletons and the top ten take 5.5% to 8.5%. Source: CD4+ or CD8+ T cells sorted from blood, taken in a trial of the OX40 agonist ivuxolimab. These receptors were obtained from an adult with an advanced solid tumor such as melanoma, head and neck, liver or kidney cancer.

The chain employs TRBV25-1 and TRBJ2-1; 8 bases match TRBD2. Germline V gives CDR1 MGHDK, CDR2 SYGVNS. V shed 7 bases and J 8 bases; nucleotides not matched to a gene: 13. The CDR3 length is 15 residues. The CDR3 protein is CASTSSGRPGYEQFF. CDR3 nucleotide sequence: TGTGCCAGCACCTCCAGCGGGAGACCCGGGTATGAGCAGTTCTTC.

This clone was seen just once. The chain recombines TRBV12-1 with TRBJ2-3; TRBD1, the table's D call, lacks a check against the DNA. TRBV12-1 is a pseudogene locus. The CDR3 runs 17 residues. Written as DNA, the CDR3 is TGTGCCAGCAGCCGCCCGTCAGGGGGATATAACACAGATACGCAGTATTTT. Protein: CASSRPSGGYNTDTQYF.

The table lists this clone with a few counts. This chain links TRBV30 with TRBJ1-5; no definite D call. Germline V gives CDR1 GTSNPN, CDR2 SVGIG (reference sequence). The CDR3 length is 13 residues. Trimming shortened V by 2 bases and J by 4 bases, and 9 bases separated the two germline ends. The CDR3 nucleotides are TGTGCCTGGAGTAAGACCGTTAATCAGCCCCAGCATTTT. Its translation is CAWSKTVNQPQHF.

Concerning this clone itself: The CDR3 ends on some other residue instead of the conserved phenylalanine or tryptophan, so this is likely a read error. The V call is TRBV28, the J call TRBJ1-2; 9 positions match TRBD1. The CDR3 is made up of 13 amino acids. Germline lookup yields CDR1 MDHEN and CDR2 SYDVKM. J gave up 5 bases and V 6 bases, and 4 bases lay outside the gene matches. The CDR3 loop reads CASRQGQGYGYTL. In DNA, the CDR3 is TGTGCCAGCAGACAGGGACAGGGTTATGGCTACACCCTC.

CDR3 in DNA: TGTGCCAGCTATTCCGGGACAGTCACCTACGAGCAGTACTTC. This codes for CASYSGTVTYEQYF. The rearrangement joins TRBV28 to TRBJ2-7; TRBD1 matches 7 bases. CDR1 is MDHEN and CDR2 is SYDVKM in the germline V gene. The J segment lost 2 bases and the V segment lost 8 bases, leaving 9 bases of the junction unmatched. There are 14 residues in the CDR3.

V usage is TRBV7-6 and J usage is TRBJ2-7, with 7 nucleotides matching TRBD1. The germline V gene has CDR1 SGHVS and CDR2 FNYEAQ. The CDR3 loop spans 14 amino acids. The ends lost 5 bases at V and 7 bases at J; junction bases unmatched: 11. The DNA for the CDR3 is TGTGCCAGCAGCACCGGGACAGCCCCTGGAGAGCAGTACTTC. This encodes CASSTGTAPGEQYF.

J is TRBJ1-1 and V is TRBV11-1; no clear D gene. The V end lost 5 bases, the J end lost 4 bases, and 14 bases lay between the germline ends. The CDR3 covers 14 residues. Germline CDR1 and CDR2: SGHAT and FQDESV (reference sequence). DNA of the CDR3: TGTGCCAGCAGCCCGGACCCGTTTGCCACTGAAGCTTTCTTT. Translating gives CASSPDPFATEAFF.

CDR3 region: CASSLEDTQYF. CDR3 DNA: TGCGCCAGCAGCTTGGAAGATACGCAGTATTTT. J is TRBJ2-3 and V is TRBV5-1; D ambiguous. This CDR3 region has 11 residues. V lost 0 bases to trimming and J lost 5 bases, with 1 base between them. Germline CDR1 SGHRS, CDR2 YFSETQ.

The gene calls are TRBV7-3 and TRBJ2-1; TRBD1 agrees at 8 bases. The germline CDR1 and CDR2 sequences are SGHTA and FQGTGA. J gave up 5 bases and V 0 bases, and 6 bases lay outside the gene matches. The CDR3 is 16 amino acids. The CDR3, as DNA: TGTGCCAGCAGCTTAACCGCGGGACAGGTTAACAATGAGCAGTTCTTC. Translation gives CASSLTAGQVNNEQFF.

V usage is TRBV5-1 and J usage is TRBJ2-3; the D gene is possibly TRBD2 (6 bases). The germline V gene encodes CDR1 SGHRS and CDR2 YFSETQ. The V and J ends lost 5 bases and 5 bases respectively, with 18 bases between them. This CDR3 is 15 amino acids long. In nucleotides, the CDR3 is TGCGCCAGCAGTCCGAGGAGGGCCGCGAAAGATACGCAGTATTTT. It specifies CASSPRRAAKDTQYF.

The CDR3 sequence is CASSQAGRLAGGEQYF. The CDR3 DNA follows: TGCGCCAGCAGCCAAGCCGGACGACTAGCGGGTGGGGAGCAGTACTTC. The genes are TRBV4-1 and TRBJ2-7; 10 bases agree with TRBD2. The V gene end was trimmed by 1 base and the J gene end by 7 bases; junction bases not matched to a gene: 10. The CDR3 has 16 amino acids. The germline V gene encodes CDR1 MGHRA and CDR2 YSYEKL.

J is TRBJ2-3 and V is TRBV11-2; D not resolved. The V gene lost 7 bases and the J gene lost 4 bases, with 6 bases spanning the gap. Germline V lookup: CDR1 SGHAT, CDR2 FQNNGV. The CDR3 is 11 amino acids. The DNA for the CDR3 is TGTGCCAGCACCGCGTCAGATACGCAGTATTTT. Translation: CASTASDTQYF.

The CDR3 sequence: CASSLSELAGVLSYNEQFF. The CDR3 nucleotides are TGTGCCAGCAGTTTATCGGAACTAGCGGGAGTATTGTCCTACAATGAGCAGTTCTTC. The chain uses TRBV27 and TRBJ2-1; TRBD2 matches at 11 bases. V trimming: 0 bases; J trimming: 1 base; junction bases outside the gene matches: 8. CDR3 length: 19 residues. The germline CDR1 and CDR2 sequences are MNHEY and SMNVEV (reference sequence).

DNA of the CDR3: TGTGCCAGCAGCTCTAGCCTAGAGCTGTTTTTT. Translating it yields CASSSSLELFF. The rearrangement joins TRBV11-2 to TRBJ2-2; a weak D match, TRBD2 (5 bases). Germline V lookup: CDR1 SGHAT, CDR2 FQNNGV. The CDR3 extends over 11 amino acids. V dropped 4 bases and J dropped 11 bases, with 8 bases sitting between them.

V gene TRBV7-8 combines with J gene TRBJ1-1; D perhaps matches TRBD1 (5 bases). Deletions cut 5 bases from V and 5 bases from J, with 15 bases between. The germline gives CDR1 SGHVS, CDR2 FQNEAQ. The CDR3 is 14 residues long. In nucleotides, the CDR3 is TGTGCCAGCAGCGCCAGGGAGGGAGGGACTGAAGCTTTCTTT. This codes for CASSAREGGTEAFF.

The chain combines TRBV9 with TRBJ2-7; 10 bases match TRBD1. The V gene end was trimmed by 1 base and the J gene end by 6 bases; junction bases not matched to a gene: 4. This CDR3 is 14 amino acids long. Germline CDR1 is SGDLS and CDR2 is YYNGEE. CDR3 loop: CASSVYDRGREQYF. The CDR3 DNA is TGTGCCAGCAGCGTATATGACAGGGGGCGCGAGCAGTACTTC.

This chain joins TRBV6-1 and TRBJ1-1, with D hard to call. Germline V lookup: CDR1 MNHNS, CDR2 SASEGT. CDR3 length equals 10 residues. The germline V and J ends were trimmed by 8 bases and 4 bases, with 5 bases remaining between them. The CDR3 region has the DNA TGTGCCAGCGCGCGCACTGAAGCTTTCTTT. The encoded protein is CASARTEAFF.

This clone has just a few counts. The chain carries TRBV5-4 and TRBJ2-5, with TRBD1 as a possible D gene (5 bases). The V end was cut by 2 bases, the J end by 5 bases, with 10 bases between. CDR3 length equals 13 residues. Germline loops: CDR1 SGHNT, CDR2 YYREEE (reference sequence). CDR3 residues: CASSFQGAETQYF. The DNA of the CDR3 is TGTGCCAGCAGCTTCCAGGGCGCCGAGACCCAGTACTTC.

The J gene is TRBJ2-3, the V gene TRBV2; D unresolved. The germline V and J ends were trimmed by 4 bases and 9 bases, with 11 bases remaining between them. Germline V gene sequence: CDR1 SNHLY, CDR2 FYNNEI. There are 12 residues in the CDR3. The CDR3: CASSVNTGTQYF. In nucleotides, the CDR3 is TGTGCCAGCAGTGTTAACACCGGCACGCAGTATTTT.

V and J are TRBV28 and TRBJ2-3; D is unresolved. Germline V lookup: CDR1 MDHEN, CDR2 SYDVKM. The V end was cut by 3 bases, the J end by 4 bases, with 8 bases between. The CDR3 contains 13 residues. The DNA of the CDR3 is TGTGCCAGCAGTTTTCTACGGGCAGATACGCAGTATTTT. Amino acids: CASSFLRADTQYF.

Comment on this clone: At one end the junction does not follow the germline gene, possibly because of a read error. The CDR3 region has the DNA TGTGCTAGCAGCGCTTATAGCGGAAGGGTTCCAGATACGCAGTATTTT. This sequence encodes CASSAYSGRVPDTQYF. The genes are TRBV7-7 and TRBJ2-3; D is perhaps TRBD2 (6 bases). Germline assignment: CDR1 SSHAT and CDR2 FNYEAQ (reference sequence). The CDR3 runs 16 residues.

The CDR3 nucleotides read TGCGCCAGCAGCATTCCTAGCGGGGGGAGCACAGATACGCAGTATTTT. Translation: CASSIPSGGSTDTQYF. J is TRBJ2-3 and V is TRBV5-1; 11 nucleotides line up with TRBD2. Germline CDR1 and CDR2: SGHRS and YFSETQ. The ends lost 4 bases at V and 0 bases at J; junction bases unmatched: 4. The CDR3 runs to 16 residues.

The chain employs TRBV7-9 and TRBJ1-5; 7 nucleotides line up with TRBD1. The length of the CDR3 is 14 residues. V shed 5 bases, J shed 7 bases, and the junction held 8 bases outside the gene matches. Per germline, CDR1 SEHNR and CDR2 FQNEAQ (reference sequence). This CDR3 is CASSRDSSHQPQHF. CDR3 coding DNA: TGTGCCAGCAGCCGGGACAGTTCCCACCAGCCCCAGCATTTT.

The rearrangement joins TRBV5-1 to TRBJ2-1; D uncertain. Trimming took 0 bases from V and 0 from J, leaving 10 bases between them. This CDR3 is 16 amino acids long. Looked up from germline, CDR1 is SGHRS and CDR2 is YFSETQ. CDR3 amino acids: CASSLASTSSYNEQFF. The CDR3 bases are TGCGCCAGCAGCTTGGCATCAACCAGCTCCTACAATGAGCAGTTCTTC.

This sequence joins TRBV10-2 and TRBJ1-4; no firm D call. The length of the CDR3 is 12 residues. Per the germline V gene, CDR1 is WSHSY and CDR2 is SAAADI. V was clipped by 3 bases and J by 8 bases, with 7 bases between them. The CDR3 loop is CASSDNAEKLFF. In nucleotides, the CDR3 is TGCGCCAGCAGTGATAACGCGGAAAAACTGTTTTTT.

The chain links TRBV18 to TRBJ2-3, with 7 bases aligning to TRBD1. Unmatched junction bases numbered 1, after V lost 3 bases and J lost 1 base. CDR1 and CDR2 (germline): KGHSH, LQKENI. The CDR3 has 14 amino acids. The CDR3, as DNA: TGTGCCAGCTCACCCACAGGGGGCACAGATACGCAGTATTTT. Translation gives CASSPTGGTDTQYF.

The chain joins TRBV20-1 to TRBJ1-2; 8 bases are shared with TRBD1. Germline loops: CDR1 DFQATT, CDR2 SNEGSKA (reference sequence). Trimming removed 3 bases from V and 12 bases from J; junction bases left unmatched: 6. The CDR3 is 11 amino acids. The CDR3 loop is CSASFPGGDTF. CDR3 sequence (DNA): TGCAGTGCTAGCTTCCCAGGGGGCGACACCTTC.

The CDR3 nucleotides are TGTGCCAGCAGCCAATCGACGGGGGACACTGAAGCTTTCTTT. Translating it yields CASSQSTGDTEAFF. The rearrangement joins TRBV16 to TRBJ1-1; possible D gene TRBD1, 5 bases. Per the germline V gene, CDR1 is KGHSY and CDR2 is FQNENV. V lost 0 bases to trimming and J lost 3 bases, with 8 bases between them. This CDR3 is built from 14 residues.

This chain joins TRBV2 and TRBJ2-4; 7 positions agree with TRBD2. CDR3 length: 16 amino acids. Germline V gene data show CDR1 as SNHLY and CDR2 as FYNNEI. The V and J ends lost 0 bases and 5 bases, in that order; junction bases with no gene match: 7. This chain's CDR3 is CASSEAGGRTQNIQYF. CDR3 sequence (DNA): TGTGCCAGCAGTGAAGCCGGGGGGAGGACGCAAAACATTCAGTACTTC.